A single sample gave rise to the 22 T cell receptor beta chains below, sequenced in a study of blood T cell repertoires in COVID-19 (dated by TCRdb to the early 2020s). Receptors were amplified or captured by the immunoSEQ multiplex PCR assay. This is the immuneACCESS table as TCRdb keeps it, with only in-frame sequences that have V and J called. A part of the clones is gone; compared with another copy, unresolved V genes explain less than half, and the rest is unexplained. Here the sample has hundreds of thousands of clones; 85% to 90% occur a single time. The biggest ten clones account for 3% of the sample. Sequencing was performed on peripheral blood. Receptors originate from a human donor in a cohort sampled during active COVID-19.

J is TRBJ1-2 and V is TRBV6-5, with 10 positions matching TRBD1. This CDR3 contains 15 residues. The ends lost 8 bases at V and 7 bases at J; junction bases unmatched: 13. Germline V CDR1 and CDR2: MNHEY, SVGAGI. CDR3 nucleotide sequence: TGTGCCAGCGCCGCGCCTCCTGGGACAGGGGCTGGCTACACCTTC. Protein: CASAAPPGTGAGYTF.

Here the CDR3 reads CASSQDMGTGLNTEAFF. The CDR3 nucleotides read TGTGCCAGCAGCCAAGATATGGGGACAGGTTTGAACACTGAAGCTTTCTTT. The chain couples TRBV3-1 (or the pseudogene TRBV3-2) to TRBJ1-1; 8 bases align to TRBD1. The CDR3 is 17 amino acids. Germline CDR1 LGHDT, CDR2 YNNKEL (reference sequence). With 0 bases clipped from V and 0 bases from J, the junction kept 6 bases outside the gene matches.

The V and J genes are TRBV13 and TRBJ2-5; D perhaps matches TRBD1 (5 bases). The length of the CDR3 is 14 residues. V was trimmed by 5 bases and J by 5 bases, leaving 15 bases between them. Looked up from germline, CDR1 is PRHDT and CDR2 is FYEKMQ (reference sequence). CDR3 sequence reads: CASSPNVGAETQYF. Written as DNA, the CDR3 is TGTGCCAGCAGCCCGAATGTAGGGGCGGAGACCCAGTACTTC.

This CDR3 reads CASSLAEDRASPLHF. The CDR3 DNA reads TGCGCCAGCAGCTTGGCCGAGGACAGAGCTTCACCCCTCCACTTT. The rearrangement uses TRBV5-1 and TRBJ1-6; TRBD1 might be the D (6 bases). V lost 0 bases and J 9 bases, leaving 13 bases between the germline ends. This CDR3 spans 15 amino acids. The germline V gene has CDR1 SGHRS and CDR2 YFSETQ.

The chain joins TRBV5-1 to TRBJ2-5, with 9 bases fitting TRBD2. The CDR3 has 17 amino acids. Trimming took 0 bases from V and 2 from J; bases not matched to a gene: 8. CDR1 and CDR2 (germline): SGHRS, YFSETQ. Here the CDR3 reads CASSLALAGASQETQYF. The CDR3 DNA follows: TGCGCCAGCAGCTTGGCCTTAGCGGGGGCTAGTCAAGAGACCCAGTACTTC. The entire variable domain, with the rest obtained from reference TRBV5-1 and TRBJ2-5, is as follows: KAGVTQTPRYLIKTRGQQVTLSCSPISGHRSVSWYQQTPGQGLQFLFEYFSETQRNKGNFPGRFSGRQFSNSRSEMNVSTLELGDSALYLCASSLALAGASQETQYFGPGTRLLVL.

The rearrangement uses TRBV7-2 and TRBJ2-6, with D maybe TRBD2 (5 bases). CDR3 length: 17 residues. From germline, CDR1 is SGHTA and CDR2 FQGNSA. V was cut by 3 bases and J by 4 bases, with 16 bases left in between. CDR3 coding DNA: TGTGCCAGCAGCTTCCCTGGGAGTCCTGGAGGGGCCAACGTCCTGACTTTC. This gives the protein CASSFPGSPGGANVLTF. Based on the CDR3 plus reference TRBV7-2 and TRBJ2-6, the full variable domain is GAGVSQSPSNKVTEKGKDVELRCDPISGHTALYWYRQSLGQGLEFLIYFQGNSAPDKSGLPSDRFSAERTGGSVSTLTIQRTQQEDSAVYLCASSFPGSPGGANVLTFGAGSRLTVL.

In this sample, this clone turned up once. The V call is TRBV28, the J call TRBJ2-1, with a weak D call TRBD2 (5 bases). Germline lookup yields CDR1 MDHEN and CDR2 SYDVKM. CDR3 size: 15 residues. V gave up 7 bases and J gave up 6 bases, with 19 bases separating them. CDR3 DNA sequence: TGTGCCAGCAATCAAGCCTGGGAGAGTGGCAATGAGCAGTTCTTC. Encoded protein: CASNQAWESGNEQFF. Complete variable domain (other parts from reference TRBV28 and TRBJ2-1): DVKVTQSSRYLVKRTGEKVFLECVQDMDHENMFWYRQDPGLGLRLIYFSYDVKMKEKGDIPEGYSVSREKKERFSLILESASTNQTSMYLCASNQAWESGNEQFFGPGTRLTVL.

The CDR3 DNA sequence: TGTGCCAGCAGTCCCGACTTAAATCCCTACAATGAGCAGTTCTTC. Its translation: CASSPDLNPYNEQFF. This chain joins TRBV3-1 (or the pseudogene TRBV3-2) and TRBJ2-1; D is unresolved. CDR1 and CDR2 from the germline V gene are LGHDT and YNNKEL (reference sequence). This CDR3 is built from 15 residues. V was cut by 6 bases and J by 2 bases, with 14 bases left in between.

The chain employs TRBV27 and TRBJ2-7, with TRBD1 matching over 11 bases. There are 15 residues in the CDR3. The V and J ends lost 3 bases and 2 bases, in that order; junction bases with no gene match: 3. Per germline, CDR1 MNHEY and CDR2 SMNVEV (reference sequence). CDR3 nucleotides: TGTGCCAGCAGTTTTGCGGACAGGGGGCCCTACGAGCAGTACTTC. It is translated as CASSFADRGPYEQYF.

The chain joins TRBV14 to TRBJ2-1, with D perhaps matching TRBD1 (5 bases). Germline-derived CDR1 and CDR2 are SGHDN and FVKESK. CDR3 length: 17 amino acids. V was pared by 0 bases and J by 2 bases, with 14 bases between. CDR3 in DNA: TGTGCCAGCAGCCAAGATTTGTGGGGCCCGACCTACAATGAGCAGTTCTTC. This gives the protein CASSQDLWGPTYNEQFF.

Here the CDR3 reads CASSQDRLSYNEQFF. CDR3 bases: TGTGCCAGTAGTCAGGACAGGCTATCCTACAATGAGCAGTTCTTC. The chain links TRBV19 to TRBJ2-1; 7 bases fit TRBD1. Losses at the gene ends were 5 bases for V and 1 base for J; bases not matched to a gene: 5. The CDR3 totals 15 residues. Germline V CDR1 and CDR2: LNHDA, SQIVND (reference sequence). Supplemented by reference TRBV19 and TRBJ2-1, the full variable domain reads DGGITQSPKYLFRKEGQNVTLSCEQNLNHDAMYWYRQDPGQGLRLIYYSQIVNDFQKGDIAEGYSVSREKKESFPLTVTSAQKNPTAFYLCASSQDRLSYNEQFFGPGTRLTVL.

The V gene is TRBV9, the J gene TRBJ1-6; the D gene is possibly TRBD1 (6 bases). The V gene's germline CDR1 is SGDLS and CDR2 YYNGEE. The CDR3 totals 14 residues. The V and J ends lost 4 bases and 6 bases respectively, with 11 bases between them. This CDR3 reads CASSRTATNSPLHF. In nucleotides, the CDR3 is TGTGCCAGCAGCAGGACAGCCACTAATTCACCCCTCCACTTT.

This sequence joins TRBV2 and TRBJ1-2; D not resolved. V dropped 1 base and J dropped 3 bases, with 6 bases sitting between them. The CDR3 contains 13 residues. The V gene's germline CDR1 is SNHLY and CDR2 FYNNEI. The CDR3 coding sequence is TGTGCCAGCAGTGAAGGCCGGGACTATGGCTACACCTTC. Amino acids: CASSEGRDYGYTF.

J is TRBJ1-5 and V is TRBV12-3 or TRBV12-4; possibly TRBD1 for D (5 bases). CDR3 size: 13 residues. Trimming cost V 3 bases and J 9 bases, with 12 bases left between them. The CDR3 DNA reads as TGTGCCAGCAGTTTTTTGGGGCTTGGGCCCCAGCATTTT. This translates into CASSFLGLGPQHF.

The chain employs TRBV29-1 and TRBJ2-7, with 11 bases identical to TRBD2. V lost 7 bases to trimming and J lost 7 bases; unmatched junction nucleotides: 12. This CDR3 is 14 amino acids long. Germline V lookup: CDR1 SQVTM, CDR2 ANQGSEA. CDR3 in DNA: TGCAGCGCCGCGGGGGTAGCGGGAGGGGGAGAGCAGTACTTC. Translated, it gives CSAAGVAGGGEQYF.

This clone was recorded a few times. This chain uses TRBV11-3 with TRBJ2-5; 8 bases match TRBD2. The CDR3 consists of 17 residues. The V and J ends lost 1 base and 5 bases, in that order; junction bases with no gene match: 12. Germline assignment: CDR1 SGHNT and CDR2 YENEEA. CDR3 amino acids: CASSLGGEAGEVETQYF. For the CDR3, the DNA is TGTGCCAGCAGCTTAGGCGGGGAAGCGGGAGAAGTGGAGACCCAGTACTTC. The full variable domain, its missing parts supplied by reference TRBV11-3 and TRBJ2-5, is EAGVVQSPRYKIIEKKQPVAFWCNPISGHNTLYWYLQNLGQGPELLIRYENEEAVDDSQLPKDRFSAERLKGVDSTLKIQPAELGDSAVYLCASSLGGEAGEVETQYFGPGTRLLVL.

The J gene is TRBJ2-1, the V gene TRBV11-3, with TRBD2 matching over 14 bases. With 4 bases clipped from V and 8 bases from J, the junction kept 1 base outside the gene matches. Germline V CDR1 and CDR2: SGHNT, YENEEA. The CDR3 consists of 14 residues. The CDR3 region has the DNA TGTGCCAGCAGCTGGGGACTAGCGGGGGATGAGCAGTTCTTC. It yields the protein CASSWGLAGDEQFF.

The chain joins TRBV5-6 to TRBJ2-5, with 9 bases aligning to TRBD2. The CDR3 length is 17 residues. The germline V gene encodes CDR1 SGHDT and CDR2 YYEEEE. V lost 4 bases to trimming and J lost 0 bases; unmatched junction nucleotides: 10. CDR3 region: CASSAPWSGGYQETQYF. CDR3 bases: TGTGCCAGCAGCGCCCCCTGGAGCGGGGGGTACCAAGAGACCCAGTACTTC. The entire variable domain, with the rest obtained from reference TRBV5-6 and TRBJ2-5, is as follows: DAGVTQSPTHLIKTRGQQVTLRCSPKSGHDTVSWYQQALGQGPQFIFQYYEEEERQRGNFPDRFSGHQFPNYSSELNVNALLLGDSALYLCASSAPWSGGYQETQYFGPGTRLLVL.

The V and J genes are TRBV4-2 and TRBJ2-1; maybe TRBD1 (5 bases). Germline V lookup: CDR1 LGHNA, CDR2 YNFKEQ. This CDR3 has 13 residues. V was cut by 1 base and J by 9 bases, with 10 bases left in between. The CDR3 sequence is CASSQGWGGEQFF. For the CDR3, the DNA is TGTGCCAGCAGCCAAGGATGGGGCGGTGAGCAGTTCTTC.

The chain combines TRBV19 with TRBJ2-3; 7 nucleotides agree with TRBD2. The CDR3 has 12 amino acids. CDR1 and CDR2 from the germline V gene are LNHDA and SQIVND (reference sequence). The trim removed 7 bases at V and 6 bases at J, leaving 4 bases unmatched. The CDR3: CASTTGGDTQYF. The DNA of the CDR3 is TGTGCCAGTACCACCGGGGGGGATACGCAGTATTTT. The variable domain in full, completed from reference TRBV19 and TRBJ2-3, reads DGGITQSPKYLFRKEGQNVTLSCEQNLNHDAMYWYRQDPGQGLRLIYYSQIVNDFQKGDIAEGYSVSREKKESFPLTVTSAQKNPTAFYLCASTTGGDTQYFGPGTRLTVL.

This chain connects TRBV3-1 (or the pseudogene TRBV3-2) to TRBJ2-7; 11 bases match TRBD2. The V gene's germline CDR1 is LGHDT and CDR2 YNNKEL (reference sequence). The junction had 11 bases not matched to a gene; V was cut back by 4 bases and J by 0 bases. The CDR3 is 18 residues long. This chain's CDR3 is CASSPTTSGDIHSYEQYF. CDR3 DNA sequence: TGTGCCAGCAGCCCGACGACTAGCGGGGATATCCACTCCTACGAGCAGTACTTC.

The V call is TRBV30, the J call TRBJ1-3; 7 bases match TRBD1. The ends lost 7 bases at V and 4 bases at J; junction bases unmatched: 10. Germline CDR1 is GTSNPN and CDR2 is SVGIG (reference sequence). The CDR3 is 14 residues long. The CDR3 is CASKQGKSGNTIYF. CDR3 coding DNA: TGTGCCTCCAAACAGGGGAAGTCAGGAAACACCATATATTTT.